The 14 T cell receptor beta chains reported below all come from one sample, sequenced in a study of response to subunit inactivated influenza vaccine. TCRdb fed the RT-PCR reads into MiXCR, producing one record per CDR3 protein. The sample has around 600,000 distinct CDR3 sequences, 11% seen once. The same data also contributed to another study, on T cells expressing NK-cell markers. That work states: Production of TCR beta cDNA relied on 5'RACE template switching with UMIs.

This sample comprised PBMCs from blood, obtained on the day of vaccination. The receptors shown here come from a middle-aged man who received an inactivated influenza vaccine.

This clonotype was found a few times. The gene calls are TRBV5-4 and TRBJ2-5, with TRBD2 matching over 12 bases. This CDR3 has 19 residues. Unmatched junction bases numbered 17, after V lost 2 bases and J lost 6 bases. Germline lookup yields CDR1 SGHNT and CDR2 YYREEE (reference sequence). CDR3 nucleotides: TGTGCCAGCAGCTTAAGGATGGAATCTAGCGGGAGGGCTTCGAAGACCCAGTACTTC. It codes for CASSLRMESSGRASKTQYF. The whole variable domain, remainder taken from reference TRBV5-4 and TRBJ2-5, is ETGVTQSPTHLIKTRGQQVTLRCSSQSGHNTVSWYQQALGQGPQFIFQYYREEENGRGNFPPRFSGLQFPNYSSELNVNALELDDSALYLCASSLRMESSGRASKTQYFGPGTRLLVL.

The CDR3 spells CASSDRQGAYNEQFF. The CDR3 nucleotides are TGCGCCAGCAGCGACCGACAGGGAGCCTACAATGAGCAGTTCTTC. The chain is built from TRBV5-1 and TRBJ2-1; 7 positions agree with TRBD1. Germline trimming cut 4 bases from V and 2 bases from J; bases unmatched to any gene: 6. The CDR3 sequence is 15 residues long. In germline, CDR1 is SGHRS, CDR2 YFSETQ.

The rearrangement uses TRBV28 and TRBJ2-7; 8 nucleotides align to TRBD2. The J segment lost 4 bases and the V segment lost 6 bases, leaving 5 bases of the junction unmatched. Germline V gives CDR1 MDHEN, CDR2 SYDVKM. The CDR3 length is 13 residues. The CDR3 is CASRRSGTYEQYF. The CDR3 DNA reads TGTGCCAGCAGGCGTAGCGGGACTTACGAGCAGTACTTC.

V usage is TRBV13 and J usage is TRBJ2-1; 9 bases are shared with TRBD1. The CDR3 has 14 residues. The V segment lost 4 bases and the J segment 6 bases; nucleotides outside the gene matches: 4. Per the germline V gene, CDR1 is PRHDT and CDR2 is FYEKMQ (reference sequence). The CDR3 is CASSSGTGPNEQFF. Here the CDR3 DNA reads TGTGCCAGCAGCTCCGGGACAGGGCCCAATGAGCAGTTCTTC.

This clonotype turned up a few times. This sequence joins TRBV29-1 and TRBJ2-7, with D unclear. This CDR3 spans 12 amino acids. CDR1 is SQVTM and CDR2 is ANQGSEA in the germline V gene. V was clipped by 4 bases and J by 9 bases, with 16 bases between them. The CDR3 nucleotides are TGCAGCGTTGTAACTTTCCCCGATGGGCAGTACTTC. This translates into CSVVTFPDGQYF.

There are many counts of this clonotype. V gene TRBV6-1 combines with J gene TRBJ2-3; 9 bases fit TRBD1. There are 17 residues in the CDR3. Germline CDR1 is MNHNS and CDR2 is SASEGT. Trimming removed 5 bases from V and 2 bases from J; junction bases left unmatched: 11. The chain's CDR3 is CASSTGTGNPSTDTQYF. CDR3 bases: TGTGCCAGCAGTACCGGGACAGGGAACCCTTCCACAGATACGCAGTATTTT.

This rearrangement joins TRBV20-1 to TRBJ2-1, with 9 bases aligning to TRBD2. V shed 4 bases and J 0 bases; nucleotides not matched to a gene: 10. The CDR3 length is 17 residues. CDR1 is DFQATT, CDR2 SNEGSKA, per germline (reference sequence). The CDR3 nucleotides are TGCAGTGCTACAGAGCAGGGGACTAGCTTCTCCTACAATGAGCAGTTCTTC. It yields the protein CSATEQGTSFSYNEQFF.

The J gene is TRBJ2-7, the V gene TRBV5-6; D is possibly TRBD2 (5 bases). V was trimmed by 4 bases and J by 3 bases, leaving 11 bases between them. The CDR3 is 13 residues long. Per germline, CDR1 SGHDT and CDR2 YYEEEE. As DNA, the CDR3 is TGTGCCAGCAGCGTCCGTGGGAGCTACGAGCAGTACTTC. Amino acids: CASSVRGSYEQYF.

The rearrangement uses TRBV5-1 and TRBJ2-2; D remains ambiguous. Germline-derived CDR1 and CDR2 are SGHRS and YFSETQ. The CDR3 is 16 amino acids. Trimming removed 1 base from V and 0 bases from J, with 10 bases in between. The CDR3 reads CASSLTVRPNTGELFF. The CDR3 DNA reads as TGCGCCAGCAGCTTGACGGTTCGGCCGAACACCGGGGAGCTGTTTTTT.

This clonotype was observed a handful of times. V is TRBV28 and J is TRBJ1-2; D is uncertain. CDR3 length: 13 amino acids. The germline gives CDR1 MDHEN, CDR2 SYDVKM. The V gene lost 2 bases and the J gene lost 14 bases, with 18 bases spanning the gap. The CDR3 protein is CASSLDSRNGRTF. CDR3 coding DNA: TGTGCCAGCAGTTTAGACTCCAGGAACGGCCGGACCTTC.

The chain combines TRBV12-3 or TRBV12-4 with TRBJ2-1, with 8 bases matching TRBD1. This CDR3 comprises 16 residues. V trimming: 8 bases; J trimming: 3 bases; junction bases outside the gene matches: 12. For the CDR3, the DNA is TGTGCCAGCGATGAGACAGGGGCGCCTGTCTACAATGAGCAGTTCTTC. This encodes CASDETGAPVYNEQFF.

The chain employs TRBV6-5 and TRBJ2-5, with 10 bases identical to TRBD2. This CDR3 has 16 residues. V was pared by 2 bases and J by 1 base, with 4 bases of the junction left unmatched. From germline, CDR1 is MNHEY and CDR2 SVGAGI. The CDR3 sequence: CASSYELAGAQETQYF. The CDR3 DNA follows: TGTGCCAGCAGTTACGAGCTAGCGGGAGCCCAAGAGACCCAGTACTTC.

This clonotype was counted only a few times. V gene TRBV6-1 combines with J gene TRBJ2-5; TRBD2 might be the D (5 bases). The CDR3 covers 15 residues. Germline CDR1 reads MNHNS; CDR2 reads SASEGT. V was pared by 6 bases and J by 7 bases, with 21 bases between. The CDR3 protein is CASSQTRTPAGTQYF. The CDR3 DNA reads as TGTGCCAGCAGCCAAACCCGGACGCCCGCGGGGACCCAGTACTTC.

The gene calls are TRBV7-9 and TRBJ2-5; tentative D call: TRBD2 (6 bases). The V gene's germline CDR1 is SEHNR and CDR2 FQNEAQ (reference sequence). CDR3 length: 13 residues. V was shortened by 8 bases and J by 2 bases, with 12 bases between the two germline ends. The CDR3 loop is CASVRAGQETQYF. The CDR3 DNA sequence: TGTGCCAGCGTGCGTGCGGGGCAAGAGACCCAGTACTTC. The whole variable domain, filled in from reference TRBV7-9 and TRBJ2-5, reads DTGVSQNPRHKITKRGQNVTFRCDPISEHNRLYWYRQTLGQGPEFLTYFQNEAQLEKSRLLSDRFSAERPKGSFSTLEIQRTEQGDSAMYLCASVRAGQETQYFGPGTRLLVL.